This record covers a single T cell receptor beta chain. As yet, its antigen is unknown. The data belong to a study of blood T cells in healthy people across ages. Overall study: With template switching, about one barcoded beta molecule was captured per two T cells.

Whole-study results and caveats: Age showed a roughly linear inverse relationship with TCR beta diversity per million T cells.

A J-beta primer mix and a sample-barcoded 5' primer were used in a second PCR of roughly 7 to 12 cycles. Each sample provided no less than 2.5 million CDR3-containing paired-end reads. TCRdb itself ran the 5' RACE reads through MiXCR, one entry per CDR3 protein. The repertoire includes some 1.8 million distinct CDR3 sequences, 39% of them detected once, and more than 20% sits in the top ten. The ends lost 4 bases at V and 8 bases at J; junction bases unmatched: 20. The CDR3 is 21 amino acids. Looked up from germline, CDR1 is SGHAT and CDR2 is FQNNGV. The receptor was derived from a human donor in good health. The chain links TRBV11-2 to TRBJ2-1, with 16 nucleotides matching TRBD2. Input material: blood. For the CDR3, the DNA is TGTGCCAGCAGCTCCCGGGCCTTCGGGACTAGCGGGGGGGCATCGGTGGATGAGCAGTTCTTC. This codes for CASSSRAFGTSGGASVDEQFF.